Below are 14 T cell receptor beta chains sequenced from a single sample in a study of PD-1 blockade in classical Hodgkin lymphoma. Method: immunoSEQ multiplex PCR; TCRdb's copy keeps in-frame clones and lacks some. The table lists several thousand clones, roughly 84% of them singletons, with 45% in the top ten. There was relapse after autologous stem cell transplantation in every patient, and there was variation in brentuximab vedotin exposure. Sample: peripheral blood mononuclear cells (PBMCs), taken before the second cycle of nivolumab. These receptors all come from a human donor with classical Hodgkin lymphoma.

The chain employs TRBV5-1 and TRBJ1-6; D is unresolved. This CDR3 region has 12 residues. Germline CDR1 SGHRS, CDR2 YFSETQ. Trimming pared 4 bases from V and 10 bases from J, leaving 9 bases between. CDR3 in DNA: TGCGCCAGCAGCAGAGGTCACTCACCCCTCCACTTT. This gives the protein CASSRGHSPLHF. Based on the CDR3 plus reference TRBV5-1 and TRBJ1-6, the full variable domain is KAGVTQTPRYLIKTRGQQVTLSCSPISGHRSVSWYQQTPGQGLQFLFEYFSETQRNKGNFPGRFSGRQFSNSRSEMNVSTLELGDSALYLCASSRGHSPLHFGNGTRLTVT.

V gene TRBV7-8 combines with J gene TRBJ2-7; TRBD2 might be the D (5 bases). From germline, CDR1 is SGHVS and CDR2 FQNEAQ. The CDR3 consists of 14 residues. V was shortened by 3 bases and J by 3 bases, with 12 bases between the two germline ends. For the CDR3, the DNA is TGTGCCAGCAGCTTGGGCCCCGAGGGCTACGAGCAGTACGTC. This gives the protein CASSLGPEGYEQYV.

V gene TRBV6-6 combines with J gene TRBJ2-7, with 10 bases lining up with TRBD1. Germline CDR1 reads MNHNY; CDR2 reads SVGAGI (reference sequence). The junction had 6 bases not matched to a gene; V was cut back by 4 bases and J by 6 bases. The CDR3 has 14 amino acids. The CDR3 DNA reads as TGTGCCAGCAGTTCGGGACAGGGGAAAGGCGAGCAGTACGTC. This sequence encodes CASSSGQGKGEQYV.

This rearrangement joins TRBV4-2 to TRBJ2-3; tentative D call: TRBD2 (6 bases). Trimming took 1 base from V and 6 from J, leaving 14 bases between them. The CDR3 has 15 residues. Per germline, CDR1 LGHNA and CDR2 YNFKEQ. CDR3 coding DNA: TGTGCCAGCAGCCAAGTAATAGCGGTGGGGGATACGCAGTATTTT. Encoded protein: CASSQVIAVGDTQYF.

The CDR3, as DNA: TGTGCCAGCAGCTTAAAGACAGGGGATGGCTACACCTTC. It encodes CASSLKTGDGYTF. The chain carries TRBV5-6 and TRBJ1-2; TRBD1 matches at 8 bases. This CDR3 contains 13 residues. The V segment lost 2 bases and the J segment 6 bases; nucleotides outside the gene matches: 3. Per germline, CDR1 SGHDT and CDR2 YYEEEE.

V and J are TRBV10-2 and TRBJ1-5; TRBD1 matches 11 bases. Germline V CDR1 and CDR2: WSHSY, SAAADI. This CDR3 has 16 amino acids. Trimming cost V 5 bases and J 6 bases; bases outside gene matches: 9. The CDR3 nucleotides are TGCGCCAGCAGTCCCTTGGACAGGGGGCCGCTTCAGCCCCAGCATTTT. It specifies CASSPLDRGPLQPQHF.

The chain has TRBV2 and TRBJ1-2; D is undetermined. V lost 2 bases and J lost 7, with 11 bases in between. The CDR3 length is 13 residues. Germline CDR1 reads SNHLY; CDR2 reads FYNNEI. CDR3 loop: CASSESKKGGYTF. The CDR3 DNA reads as TGTGCCAGCAGTGAATCTAAAAAGGGTGGCTACACCTTC.

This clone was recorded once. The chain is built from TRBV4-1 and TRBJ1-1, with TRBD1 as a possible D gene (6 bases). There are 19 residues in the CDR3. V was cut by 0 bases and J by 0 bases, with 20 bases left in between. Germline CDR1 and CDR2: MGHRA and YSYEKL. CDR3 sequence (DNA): TGCGCCAGCAGCCAAGAGGGACATGGGGCCAGCCCTATGAACACTGAAGCTTTCTTT. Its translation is CASSQEGHGASPMNTEAFF.

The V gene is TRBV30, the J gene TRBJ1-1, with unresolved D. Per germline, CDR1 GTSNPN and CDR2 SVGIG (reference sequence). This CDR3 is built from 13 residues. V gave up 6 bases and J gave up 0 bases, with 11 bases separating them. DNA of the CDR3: TGTGCCTGTTTAGGGCAGATGAACACTGAAGCTTTCTTT. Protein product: CACLGQMNTEAFF. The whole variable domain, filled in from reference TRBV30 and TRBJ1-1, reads SQTIHQWPATLVQPVGSPLSLECTVEGTSNPNLYWYRQAAGRGLQLLFYSVGIGQISSEVPQNLSASRPQDRQFILSSKKLLLSDSGFYLCACLGQMNTEAFFGQGTRLTVV.

The CDR3 nucleotides read TGTGCCAGCAGCCGGAGTAGGTGGGCCGGAGAAAAACTGTTTTTT. Protein sequence: CASSRSRWAGEKLFF. This chain connects TRBV14 to TRBJ1-4, with no clear D. This CDR3 comprises 15 residues. The V gene lost 4 bases and the J gene lost 8 bases, with 17 bases spanning the gap. The V gene's germline CDR1 is SGHDN and CDR2 FVKESK.

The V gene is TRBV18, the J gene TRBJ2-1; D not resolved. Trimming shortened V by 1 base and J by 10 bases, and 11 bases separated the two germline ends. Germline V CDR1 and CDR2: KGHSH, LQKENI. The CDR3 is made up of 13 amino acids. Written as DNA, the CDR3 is TGTGCCAGCTCACCACACGGGCGGCGAGAGCAGTTCTTC. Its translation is CASSPHGRREQFF.

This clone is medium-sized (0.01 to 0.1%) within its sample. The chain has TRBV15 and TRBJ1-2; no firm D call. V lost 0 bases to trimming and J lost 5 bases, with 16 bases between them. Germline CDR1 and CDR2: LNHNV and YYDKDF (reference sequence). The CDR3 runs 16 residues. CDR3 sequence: CATSRDRGRQEYGYTF. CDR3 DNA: TGTGCCACCAGCAGAGATCGAGGGAGGCAGGAGTATGGCTACACCTTC.

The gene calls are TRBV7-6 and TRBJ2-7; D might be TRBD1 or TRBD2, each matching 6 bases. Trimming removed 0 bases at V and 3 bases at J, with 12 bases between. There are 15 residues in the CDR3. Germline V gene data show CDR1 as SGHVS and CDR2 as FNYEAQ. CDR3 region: CASSLAPGARYEQYV. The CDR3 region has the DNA TGTGCCAGCAGCTTAGCGCCGGGGGCCCGCTACGAGCAGTACGTC.

CDR3: CASRQDRYTDTQYF. CDR3 bases: TGCGCCAGCAGACAGGACAGATACACAGATACGCAGTATTTT. V gene TRBV5-1 combines with J gene TRBJ2-3; TRBD1 might be the D (6 bases). With 5 bases removed from V and 2 bases from J, the gap between germline ends came to 12 bases. The CDR3 sequence is 14 residues long. Germline assignment: CDR1 SGHRS and CDR2 YFSETQ.